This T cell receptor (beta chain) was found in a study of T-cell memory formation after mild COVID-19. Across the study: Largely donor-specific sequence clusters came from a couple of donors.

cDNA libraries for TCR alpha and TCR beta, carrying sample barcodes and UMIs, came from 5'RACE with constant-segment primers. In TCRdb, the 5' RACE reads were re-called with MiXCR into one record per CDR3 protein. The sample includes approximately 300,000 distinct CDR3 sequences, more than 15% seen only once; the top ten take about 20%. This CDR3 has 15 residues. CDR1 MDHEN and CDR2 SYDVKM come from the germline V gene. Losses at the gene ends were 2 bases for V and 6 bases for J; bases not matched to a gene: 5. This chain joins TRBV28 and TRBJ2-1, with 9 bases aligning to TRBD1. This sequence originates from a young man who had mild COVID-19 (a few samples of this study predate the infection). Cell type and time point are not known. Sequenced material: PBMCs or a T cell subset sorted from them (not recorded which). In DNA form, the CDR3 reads TGTGCCAGCAGTTTAGTGGGACAGGGATTCAATGAGCAGTTCTTC. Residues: CASSLVGQGFNEQFF.